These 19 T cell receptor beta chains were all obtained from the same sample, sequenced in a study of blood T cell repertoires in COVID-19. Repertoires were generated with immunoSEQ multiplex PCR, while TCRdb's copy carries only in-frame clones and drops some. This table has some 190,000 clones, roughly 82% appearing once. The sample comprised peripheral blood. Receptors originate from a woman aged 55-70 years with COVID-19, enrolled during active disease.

The CDR3 DNA is TGTGCCACCAGCAGAGATGGGGCTAGCGGGGGGTCGCAGTACGTC. Translated: CATSRDGASGGSQYV. The chain couples TRBV15 to TRBJ2-7, with 11 bases fitting TRBD2. CDR1 and CDR2 from the germline V gene are LNHNV and YYDKDF (reference sequence). V dropped 0 bases and J dropped 9; count of bases not matched to a gene: 7. This CDR3 is built from 15 residues.

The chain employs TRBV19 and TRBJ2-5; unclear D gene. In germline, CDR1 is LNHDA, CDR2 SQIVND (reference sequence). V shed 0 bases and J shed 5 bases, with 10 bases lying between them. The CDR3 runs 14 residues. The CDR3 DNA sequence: TGTGCCAGTAGTATAGAGGGCAGGTCGGAGACCCAGTACTTC. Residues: CASSIEGRSETQYF.

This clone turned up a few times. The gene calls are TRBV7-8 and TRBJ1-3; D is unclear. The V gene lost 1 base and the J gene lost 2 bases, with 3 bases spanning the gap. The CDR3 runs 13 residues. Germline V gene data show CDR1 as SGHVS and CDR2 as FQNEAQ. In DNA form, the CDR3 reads TGTGCCAGCAGCTTAGTCACTGGAAACACCATATATTTT. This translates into CASSLVTGNTIYF.

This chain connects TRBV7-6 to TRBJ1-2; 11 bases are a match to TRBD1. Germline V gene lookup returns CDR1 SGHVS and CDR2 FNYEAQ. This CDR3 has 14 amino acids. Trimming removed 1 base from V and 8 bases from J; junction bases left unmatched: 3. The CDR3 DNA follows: TGTGCCAGCAGCTTAGGGACAGGGGGCTTGGGCTACACCTTC. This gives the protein CASSLGTGGLGYTF.

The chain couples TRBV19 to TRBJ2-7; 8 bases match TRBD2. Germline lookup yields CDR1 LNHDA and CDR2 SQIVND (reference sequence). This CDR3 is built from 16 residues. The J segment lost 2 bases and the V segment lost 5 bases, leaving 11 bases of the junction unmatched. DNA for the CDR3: TGTGCCAGTAGTCATCGGGGAGCGGGAGTCGCCTACGAGCAGTACTTC. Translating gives CASSHRGAGVAYEQYF.

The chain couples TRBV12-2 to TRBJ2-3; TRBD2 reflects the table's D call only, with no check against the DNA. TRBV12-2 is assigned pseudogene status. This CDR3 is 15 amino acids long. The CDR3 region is CASRPSGTTTDTQYF. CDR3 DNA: TGTGCAAGTCGACCTAGCGGTACCACCACAGATACGCAGTATTTT.

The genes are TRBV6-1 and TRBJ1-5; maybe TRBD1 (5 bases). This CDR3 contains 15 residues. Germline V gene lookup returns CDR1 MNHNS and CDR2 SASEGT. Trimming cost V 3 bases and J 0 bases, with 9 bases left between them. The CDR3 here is CASSEEGVSNQPQHF. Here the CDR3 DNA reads TGTGCCAGCAGTGAGGAAGGGGTTAGCAATCAGCCCCAGCATTTT.

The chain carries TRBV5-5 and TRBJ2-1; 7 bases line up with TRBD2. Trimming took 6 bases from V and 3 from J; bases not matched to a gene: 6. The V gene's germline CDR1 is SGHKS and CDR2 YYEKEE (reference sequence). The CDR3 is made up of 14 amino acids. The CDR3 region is CASIPIAGYNEQFF. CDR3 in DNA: TGTGCCAGCATTCCGATAGCGGGCTACAATGAGCAGTTCTTC.

The CDR3, as DNA: TGTGCCAGCAGCGTTGGGATAGCGGGGGGAGAGACCCAGTACTTC. It encodes CASSVGIAGGETQYF. The chain is built from TRBV7-9 and TRBJ2-5; the match to TRBD2 covers 10 bases. The CDR3 spans 15 residues. Germline V gene lookup returns CDR1 SEHNR and CDR2 FQNEAQ (reference sequence). Trimming took 5 bases from V and 4 from J; bases not matched to a gene: 7.

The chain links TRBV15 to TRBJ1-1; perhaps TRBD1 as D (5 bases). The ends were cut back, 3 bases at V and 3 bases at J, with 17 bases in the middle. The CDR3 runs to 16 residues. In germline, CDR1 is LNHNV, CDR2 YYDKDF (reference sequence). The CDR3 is CATSRDIDRMDTEAFF. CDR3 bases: TGTGCCACCAGCAGGGATATTGACAGAATGGACACTGAAGCTTTCTTT.

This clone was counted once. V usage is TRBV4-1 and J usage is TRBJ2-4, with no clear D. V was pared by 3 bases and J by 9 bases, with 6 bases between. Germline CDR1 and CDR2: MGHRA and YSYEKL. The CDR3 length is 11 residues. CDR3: CASSHEAIQYF. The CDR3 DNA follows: TGCGCCAGCAGCCACGAAGCCATTCAGTACTTC.

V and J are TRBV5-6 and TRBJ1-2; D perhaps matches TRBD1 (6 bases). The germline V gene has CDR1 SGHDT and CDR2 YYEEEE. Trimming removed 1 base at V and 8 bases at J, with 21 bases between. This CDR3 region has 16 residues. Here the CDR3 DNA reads TGTGCCAGCAGCTTGCCGGGACACGAAAACGTGGGGGGCTACACCTTC. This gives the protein CASSLPGHENVGGYTF.

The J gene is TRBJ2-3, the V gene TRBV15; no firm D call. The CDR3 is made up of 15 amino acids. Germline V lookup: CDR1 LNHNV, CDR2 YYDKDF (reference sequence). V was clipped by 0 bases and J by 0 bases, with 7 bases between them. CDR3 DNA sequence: TGTGCCACCAGCAGAGACCCTAGGAGCACAGATACGCAGTATTTT. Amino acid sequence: CATSRDPRSTDTQYF.

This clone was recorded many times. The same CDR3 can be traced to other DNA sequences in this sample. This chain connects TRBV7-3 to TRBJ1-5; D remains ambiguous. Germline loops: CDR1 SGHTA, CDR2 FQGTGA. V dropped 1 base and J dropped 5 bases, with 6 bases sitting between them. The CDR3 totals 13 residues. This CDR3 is CASSLNRDQPQHF. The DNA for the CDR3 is TGTGCCAGCAGCTTAAACAGAGATCAGCCCCAGCATTTT.

CDR3 nucleotide sequence: TGTGCCACCAGGGGGGGAGGGTGGCGAACTGAAGCTTTCTTT. Encoded protein: CATRGGGWRTEAFF. The V call is TRBV15, the J call TRBJ1-1, with D maybe TRBD1 (5 bases). Trimming took off 6 bases at V and 5 bases at J, with 16 bases between the two ends. The V gene's germline CDR1 is LNHNV and CDR2 YYDKDF (reference sequence). This CDR3 region has 14 residues.

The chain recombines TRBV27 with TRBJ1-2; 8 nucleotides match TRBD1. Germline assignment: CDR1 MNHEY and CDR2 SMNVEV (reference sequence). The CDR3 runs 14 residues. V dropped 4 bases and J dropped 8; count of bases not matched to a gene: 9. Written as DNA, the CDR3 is TGTGCCAGCAGTTGGCTTGCAGGGGGCCGCGGCTACACCTTC. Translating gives CASSWLAGGRGYTF.

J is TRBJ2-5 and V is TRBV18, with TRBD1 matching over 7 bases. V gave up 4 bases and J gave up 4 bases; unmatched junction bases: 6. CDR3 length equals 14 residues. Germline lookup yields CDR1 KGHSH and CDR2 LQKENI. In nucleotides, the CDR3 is TGTGCCAGCTCACTCGACAGGGTGGGAGAGACCCAGTACTTC. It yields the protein CASSLDRVGETQYF.

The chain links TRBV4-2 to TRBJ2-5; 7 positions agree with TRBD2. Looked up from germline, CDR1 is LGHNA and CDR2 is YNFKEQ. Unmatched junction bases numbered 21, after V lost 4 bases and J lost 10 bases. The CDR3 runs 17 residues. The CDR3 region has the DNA TGTGCCAGCAGCCCCTCCCAACGGACTAGTGGGCCAAGGGACCAGTACTTC. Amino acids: CASSPSQRTSGPRDQYF.

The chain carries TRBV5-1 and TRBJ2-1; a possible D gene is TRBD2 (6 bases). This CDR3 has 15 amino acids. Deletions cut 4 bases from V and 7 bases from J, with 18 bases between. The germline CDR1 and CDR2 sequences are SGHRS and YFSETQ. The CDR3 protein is CASSTGLLIVNEQFF. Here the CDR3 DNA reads TGCGCCAGCAGCACGGGACTCCTCATCGTTAATGAGCAGTTCTTC.